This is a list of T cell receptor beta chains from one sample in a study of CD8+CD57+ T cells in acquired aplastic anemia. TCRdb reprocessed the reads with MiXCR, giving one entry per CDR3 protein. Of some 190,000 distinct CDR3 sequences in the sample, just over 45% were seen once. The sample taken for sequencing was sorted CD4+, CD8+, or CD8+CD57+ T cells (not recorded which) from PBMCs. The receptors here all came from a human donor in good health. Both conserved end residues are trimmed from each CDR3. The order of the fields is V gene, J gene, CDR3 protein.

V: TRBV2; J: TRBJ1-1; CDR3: ASSADRPMNTEAF
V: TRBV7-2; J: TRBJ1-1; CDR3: ASSQGTGGRTEAF
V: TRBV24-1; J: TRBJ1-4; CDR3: ATSAAYNEKLF
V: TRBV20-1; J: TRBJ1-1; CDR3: SASFGTGRNTEAF
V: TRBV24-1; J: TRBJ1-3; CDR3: ATSDNIDTIY
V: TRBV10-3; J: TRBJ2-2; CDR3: AISESWGQATGELF
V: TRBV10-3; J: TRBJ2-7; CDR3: ASSLLDGSEQY
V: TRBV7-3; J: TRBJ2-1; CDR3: ASSLGNNEQF
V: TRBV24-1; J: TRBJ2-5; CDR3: ATRGDGQETQY
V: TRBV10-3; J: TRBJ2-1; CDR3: AIAERYNEQF
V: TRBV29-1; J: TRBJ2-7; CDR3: SAKTGQGANEQY
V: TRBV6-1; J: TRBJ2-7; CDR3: ASRFTSLEQY
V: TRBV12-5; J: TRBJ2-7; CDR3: ASGRGGAGSYEQY
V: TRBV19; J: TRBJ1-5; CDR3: ASDRARGNQPQH
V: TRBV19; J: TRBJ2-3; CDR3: ASGTGPSTDTQY
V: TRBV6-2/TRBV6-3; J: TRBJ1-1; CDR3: ASSVNVGNTEAF
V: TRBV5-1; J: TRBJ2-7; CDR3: ASSYKGQESYEQY
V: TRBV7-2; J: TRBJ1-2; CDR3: ASSPTTGDYGYT
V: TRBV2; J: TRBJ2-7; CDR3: ASSEGQVAAYEQY
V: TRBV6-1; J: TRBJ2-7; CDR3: ASSLPGTVYEQY
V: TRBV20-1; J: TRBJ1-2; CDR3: SARAVAGAGYGYT
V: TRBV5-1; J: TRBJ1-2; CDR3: ASSLGLGQGFNYGYT
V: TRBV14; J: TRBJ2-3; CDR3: ASSQGPGLAVTDTQY
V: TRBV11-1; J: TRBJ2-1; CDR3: ASSFSGRAWDEQF
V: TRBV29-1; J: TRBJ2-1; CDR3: STSGSSYNEQF
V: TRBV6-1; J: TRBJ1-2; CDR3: ASSTTKTASYGYT
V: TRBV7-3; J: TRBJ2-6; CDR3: ASSLAAAGANVLT
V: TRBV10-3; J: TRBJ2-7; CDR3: AISEMVRGPTLGYEQY
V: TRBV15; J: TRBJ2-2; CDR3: AWGRGLAGTAGELF
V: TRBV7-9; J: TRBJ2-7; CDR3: ASSLAARTYEQY
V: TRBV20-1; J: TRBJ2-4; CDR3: SARDSGGNIQY
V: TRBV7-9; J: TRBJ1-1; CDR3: ASSLAVGTGGTEAF
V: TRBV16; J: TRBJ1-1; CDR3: ASSLTLYTEAF
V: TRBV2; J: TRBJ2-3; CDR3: ASNATDTQY
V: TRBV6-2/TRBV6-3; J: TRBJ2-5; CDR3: ASSYGDRSETQY
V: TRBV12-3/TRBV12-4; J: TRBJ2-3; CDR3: ASRAGTSASDTQY
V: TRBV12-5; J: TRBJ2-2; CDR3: ASGLVGLAGGRGNELF
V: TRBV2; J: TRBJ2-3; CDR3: ASSGLASTDTQY
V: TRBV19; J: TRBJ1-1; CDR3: ASSIGGLYTEAF
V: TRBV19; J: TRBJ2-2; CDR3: ASLKGRDTGELF
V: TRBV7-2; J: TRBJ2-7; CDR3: ASGLYAGVTYEQY
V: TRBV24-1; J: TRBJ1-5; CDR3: ATSDLWPGWQPQH
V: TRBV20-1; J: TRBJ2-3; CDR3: SARDGQNTDTQY
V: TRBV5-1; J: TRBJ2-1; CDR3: ASSGVSNEQF
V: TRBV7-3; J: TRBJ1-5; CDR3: ASSLTGSGTNQPQH
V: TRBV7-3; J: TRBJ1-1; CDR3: ASSLRPQGVGGTEAF
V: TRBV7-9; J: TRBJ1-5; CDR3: ASSYEGQNQPQH
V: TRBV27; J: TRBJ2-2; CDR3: ASSLYGQENTGELF
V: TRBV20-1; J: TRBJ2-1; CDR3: SARPRTRGNNEQF
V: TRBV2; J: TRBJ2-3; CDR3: ASGTPTVH